These 12 T cell receptor beta chains were sequenced from one sample in a study of molecular identifiers for immune sequencing clone quantification. TCRdb ran MiXCR on the PCR reads and lists one entry per CDR3 protein. Seen here are about 65,000 distinct CDR3 sequences, over 15% observed once, and the top ten hold over 1.2%. The specimen was naive CD8+ T cells from blood, with Jurkat cell RNA spiked in. Regarding subset: FACS-sorted CD8+CD4-CCR7+CD45RA+ naive T cells. These receptors were taken from a human donor in good health. Some libraries in this study had Jurkat cell RNA spiked in.

Concerning this clonotype: A much bigger clone sits one base away, suggesting this may be a read error. The CDR3 loop is CASSTFSAYEQYF. CDR3 bases: TGTGCCAGCAGCACCTTTTCGGCCTACGAGCAGTACTTC. V usage is TRBV7-2 and J usage is TRBJ2-7; no definite D call. The CDR3 loop spans 13 amino acids. The V end was cut by 5 bases, the J end by 2 bases, with 10 bases between. CDR1 is SGHTA, CDR2 FQGNSA, per germline.

Points on this clonotype: This may be a read error, as it is one base from a much larger clone. The V gene is TRBV29-1, the J gene TRBJ1-1; D is unresolved. From germline, CDR1 is SQVTM and CDR2 ANQGSEA. The CDR3 length is 12 residues. V lost 1 base and J 3 bases, leaving 6 bases between the germline ends. CDR3 amino acids: CSVEVFDTEAFF. Written as DNA, the CDR3 is TGCAGCGTTGAAGTTTTTGACACTGAAGCTTTCTTT.

This clonotype has at least ten counts. One end of the junction does not line up with germline, which may come from a read error. V usage is TRBV29-1 and J usage is TRBJ1-2; 7 bases map to TRBD1. This CDR3 region has 10 residues. Germline CDR1 SQVTM, CDR2 ANQGSEA. The DNA for the CDR3 is TGCAGCGTTGAAGATACGGGACAGAGCTTC. Translated: CSVEDTGQSF.

This clonotype was detected a few times. The J gene is TRBJ1-5, the V gene TRBV3-1; no firm D call. The CDR3 has 14 amino acids. CDR1 is LGHDT, CDR2 YNNKEL, per germline (reference sequence). Deletions cut 1 base from V and 6 bases from J, with 10 bases between. The CDR3 loop reads CASSQVFEGQPQHF. The CDR3 DNA sequence: TGTGCCAGCAGCCAAGTCTTCGAAGGTCAGCCCCAGCATTTT.

This clonotype was seen more than once but under ten times. The chain carries TRBV14 and TRBJ2-1; tentative D call: TRBD2 (6 bases). Germline CDR1 SGHDN, CDR2 FVKESK. Trimming stripped 4 bases from V and 9 bases from J, with 22 bases between. This CDR3 region has 16 residues. CDR3 DNA: TGTGCCAGCAGCCCTTTCGGAGGGCTTGAGGTGGGTGAGCAGTTCTTC. This translates into CASSPFGGLEVGEQFF.

In this sample, this clonotype turned up many times. The chain couples TRBV21-1 to TRBJ1-5. TRBV21-1 is reported as a pseudogene. This CDR3 is built from 13 residues. The DNA for the CDR3 is TGTGCCAGCTTTGCGGTTTACCAGGAGCCCCAGCATTTT. The encoded protein is CASFAVYQEPQHF.

This clonotype turned up a few times. The chain has TRBV5-1 and TRBJ2-1; tentatively, D is TRBD1 (5 bases). The CDR3 contains 17 residues. The V gene's germline CDR1 is SGHRS and CDR2 YFSETQ. The V gene lost 7 bases and the J gene lost 8 bases, with 28 bases spanning the gap. The CDR3 coding sequence is TGCGCCAGCGCCCAAGCCACAACTTATCCGGACAACGATGAGCAGTTCTTC. Protein sequence: CASAQATTYPDNDEQFF. Full variable domain (missing parts from reference TRBV5-1 and TRBJ2-1): KAGVTQTPRYLIKTRGQQVTLSCSPISGHRSVSWYQQTPGQGLQFLFEYFSETQRNKGNFPGRFSGRQFSNSRSEMNVSTLELGDSALYLCASAQATTYPDNDEQFFGPGTRLTVL.

This clonotype was counted at least ten times. The chain has TRBV30 and TRBJ2-2; unclear D gene. This CDR3 contains 12 residues. V was clipped by 1 base and J by 1 base, with 1 base between them. The germline V gene encodes CDR1 GTSNPN and CDR2 SVGIG (reference sequence). CDR3 DNA: TGTGCCTGGAGTGGGAACACCGGGGAGCTGTTTTTT. Translation: CAWSGNTGELFF.

This clonotype was found many times. This chain connects TRBV3-1 to TRBJ1-1, with a possible D match to TRBD1 (5 bases). CDR3 length: 15 residues. Germline V CDR1 and CDR2: LGHDT, YNNKEL (reference sequence). V was cut by 4 bases and J by 0 bases, with 12 bases left in between. The CDR3 sequence is CASSPQAGLNTEAFF. CDR3 nucleotides: TGTGCCAGCAGCCCCCAGGCAGGGCTGAACACTGAAGCTTTCTTT. Full variable domain (outside the CDR3, taken from reference TRBV3-1 and TRBJ1-1): DTAVSQTPKYLVTQMGNDKSIKCEQNLGHDTMYWYKQDSKKFLKIMFSYNNKELIINETVPNRFSPKSPDKAHLNLHINSLELGDSAVYFCASSPQAGLNTEAFFGQGTRLTVV.

On this clonotype itself: Lacking the conserved final phenylalanine or tryptophan, this CDR3 likely reflects a read error. V is TRBV29-1 and J is TRBJ2-1; the D is unclear. The CDR3 length is 10 residues. Trimming shortened V by 5 bases and J by 8 bases, and 7 bases separated the two germline ends. Looked up from germline, CDR1 is SQVTM and CDR2 is ANQGSEA. DNA for the CDR3: TGCAGCGTTTGGAAGGATGAGCAGTTCCTC. Translation gives CSVWKDEQFL.

As for this clonotype: Relative to the germline gene, one junction end is altered; a read error may explain this. This chain uses TRBV4-3 with TRBJ1-5; 8 bases line up with TRBD1. CDR1 LGHNA and CDR2 YSLEER come from the germline V gene. The CDR3 has 17 amino acids. The CDR3 coding sequence is TGCGCCGGCAGCCAAGATAGGTACGGGACAGGCTATCGGCCCCAGCATTTT. Protein: CAGSQDRYGTGYRPQHF.

Comment on this clonotype: A clone one base away is much larger, so this may be a read error. This rearrangement joins TRBV4-1 to TRBJ1-4, with TRBD1 identical over 8 bases. Germline CDR1 MGHRA, CDR2 YSYEKL. This CDR3 spans 15 amino acids. This chain's CDR3 is CASSQTDRAYEKPFF. CDR3 sequence (DNA): TGCGCCAGCAGCCAAACGGACAGGGCTTACGAAAAACCGTTTTTT.